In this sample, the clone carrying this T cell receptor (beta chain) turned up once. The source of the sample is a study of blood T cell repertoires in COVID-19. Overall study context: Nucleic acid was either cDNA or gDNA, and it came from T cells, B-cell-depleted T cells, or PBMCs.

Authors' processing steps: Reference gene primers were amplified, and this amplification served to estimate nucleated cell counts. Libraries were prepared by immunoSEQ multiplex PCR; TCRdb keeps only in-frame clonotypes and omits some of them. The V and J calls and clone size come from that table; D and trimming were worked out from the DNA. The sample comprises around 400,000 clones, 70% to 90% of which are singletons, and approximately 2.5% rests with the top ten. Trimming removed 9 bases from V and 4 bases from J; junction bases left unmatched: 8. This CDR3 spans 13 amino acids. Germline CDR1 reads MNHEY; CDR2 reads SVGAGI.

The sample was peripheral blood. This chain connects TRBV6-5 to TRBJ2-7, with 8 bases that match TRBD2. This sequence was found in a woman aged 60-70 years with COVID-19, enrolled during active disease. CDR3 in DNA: TGTGCCAGACCCCGGGGGGGGAGATACGAGCAGTACTTC. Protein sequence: CARPRGGRYEQYF.